The 16 T cell receptor beta chains below were found in one sample sequenced in a study of technical replicates of blood from a few donors. Produced via immunoSEQ multiplex PCR; TCRdb's table is partial and in-frame only. The repertoire has about 84,000 clones, 85% to 95% of them found once; the top ten carry under 0.3%. Material for sequencing was T cells isolated from PBMCs. Receptors originate from a human donor in good health.

The chain joins TRBV27 to TRBJ1-2; 7 bases map to TRBD1. After removal of 6 bases from V and 0 bases from J, the junction contained 13 bases not matched to a gene. Germline assignment: CDR1 MNHEY and CDR2 SMNVEV (reference sequence). The CDR3 sequence is 17 residues long. CDR3 sequence (DNA): TGTGCCAGCAGCCCGTCTTGGACAGGCAATACTAACTATGGCTACACCTTC. Translated, it gives CASSPSWTGNTNYGYTF.

This rearrangement joins TRBV5-1 to TRBJ2-3; 9 bases are a match to TRBD1. Germline V gene sequence: CDR1 SGHRS, CDR2 YFSETQ. The CDR3 covers 14 residues. J was trimmed by 6 bases and V by 1 base; bases with no gene match: 3. CDR3 nucleotides: TGCGCCAGCAGCTTGACAGGGGGCCAGGATACGCAGTATTTT. Translated, it gives CASSLTGGQDTQYF.

The sample holds one count of this clone. The J gene is TRBJ1-2, the V gene TRBV5-4; 8 nucleotides agree with TRBD1. The CDR3 length is 17 residues. The ends lost 0 bases at V and 8 bases at J; junction bases unmatched: 15. CDR1 and CDR2 from the germline V gene are SGHNT and YYREEE (reference sequence). This chain's CDR3 is CASSLGQGAASGAGYTF. The CDR3 DNA is TGTGCCAGCAGCTTGGGGCAGGGGGCCGCCTCGGGGGCCGGCTACACCTTC.

The rearrangement uses TRBV9 and TRBJ2-7; D might be TRBD1 (6 bases). Germline CDR1 SGDLS, CDR2 YYNGEE. Deletions cut 4 bases from V and 3 bases from J, with 20 bases between. This CDR3 contains 16 residues. Written as DNA, the CDR3 is TGTGCCAGCAGCATAACAGGGCCCCTCGGGCTCTACGAGCAGTACTTC. Its translation: CASSITGPLGLYEQYF.

The chain is built from TRBV29-1 and TRBJ1-1, with TRBD1 matching 7 bases. Germline lookup yields CDR1 SQVTM and CDR2 ANQGSEA. The CDR3 is 12 amino acids. With V trimmed by 5 bases and J by 4 bases, 4 bases remained unmatched. The DNA for the CDR3 is TGCAGCGTTCTACGGACAGGCACTGAAGCTTTCTTT. Its protein is CSVLRTGTEAFF.

J is TRBJ2-5 and V is TRBV2, with 9 bases matching TRBD1. The CDR3 is 16 amino acids. V lost 5 bases, J lost 5 bases, and 12 bases stayed unmatched. The germline V gene encodes CDR1 SNHLY and CDR2 FYNNEI. CDR3 amino acids: CASSSRHRGRGETQYF. The CDR3 bases are TGTGCCAGCAGTTCAAGGCACAGGGGGCGAGGGGAGACCCAGTACTTC. The full variable domain, completed using reference TRBV2 and TRBJ2-5, is EPEVTQTPSHQVTQMGQEVILRCVPISNHLYFYWYRQILGQKVEFLVSFYNNEISEKSEIFDDQFSVERPDGSNFTLKIRSTKLEDSAMYFCASSSRHRGRGETQYFGPGTRLLVL.

The chain has TRBV5-1 and TRBJ1-1; a weak D match, TRBD1 (6 bases). The CDR3 extends over 13 amino acids. The V gene lost 0 bases and the J gene lost 8 bases, with 11 bases spanning the gap. Germline assignment: CDR1 SGHRS and CDR2 YFSETQ. DNA of the CDR3: TGCGCCAGCAGCTTGGCCCCAGGGGCGGAAGCTTTCTTT. It codes for CASSLAPGAEAFF.

V and J are TRBV7-9 and TRBJ2-3, with 7 positions matching TRBD2. The CDR3 has 16 amino acids. The germline V gene has CDR1 SEHNR and CDR2 FQNEAQ (reference sequence). V gave up 4 bases and J gave up 2 bases; unmatched junction bases: 9. The CDR3 region has the DNA TGTGCCAGCAGCTCCGGACTAGTAACAAACACAGATACGCAGTATTTT. This codes for CASSSGLVTNTDTQYF.

Only one count was recorded for this clone. The chain combines TRBV4-2 with TRBJ2-7; tentatively, D is TRBD2 (5 bases). CDR1 and CDR2 (germline): LGHNA, YNFKEQ. This CDR3 has 14 amino acids. Trimming cost V 0 bases and J 7 bases, with 13 bases left between them. This chain's CDR3 is CASSQDSNPGEQYF. In nucleotides, the CDR3 is TGTGCCAGCAGCCAAGATAGTAATCCGGGGGAGCAGTACTTC.

The DNA of the CDR3 is TGCGCCAGCAGCTTGGCCCGTATGCGGGGGGCCATGGATACGCAGTATTTT. Protein sequence: CASSLARMRGAMDTQYF. The V and J genes are TRBV5-1 and TRBJ2-3; 8 bases match TRBD2. CDR3 length: 17 residues. Germline V gene data show CDR1 as SGHRS and CDR2 as YFSETQ. With 0 bases clipped from V and 6 bases from J, the junction kept 12 bases outside the gene matches.

This clone showed up just a few times. The chain employs TRBV27 and TRBJ1-5; maybe TRBD1 (5 bases). Trimming left V 3 bases short and J 7 bases short, with 10 bases between. Germline V gives CDR1 MNHEY, CDR2 SMNVEV (reference sequence). The CDR3 totals 13 residues. Written as DNA, the CDR3 is TGTGCCAGCAGTTTGGGGGGTTCCCAGCCCCAGCATTTT. The encoded protein is CASSLGGSQPQHF.

The gene calls are TRBV30 and TRBJ2-7; 7 bases are shared with TRBD1. The CDR3 runs to 13 residues. Germline V lookup: CDR1 GTSNPN, CDR2 SVGIG (reference sequence). V shed 1 base and J 4 bases; nucleotides not matched to a gene: 4. CDR3 in amino acids: CAWSGQGAYEQYF. CDR3 bases: TGTGCCTGGAGTGGACAGGGAGCGTACGAGCAGTACTTC.

This clone was recorded a few times. This chain connects TRBV4-1 to TRBJ1-5, with D possibly matching TRBD1 (6 bases). The V gene's germline CDR1 is MGHRA and CDR2 YSYEKL. Deletions cut 1 base from V and 2 bases from J, with 12 bases between. The CDR3 length is 16 residues. DNA of the CDR3: TGCGCCAGCAGCCAAGGGACAGCGAAGGGCAATCAGCCCCAGCATTTT. Translated, it gives CASSQGTAKGNQPQHF.

The chain employs TRBV5-1 and TRBJ2-1; TRBD2 matches at 11 bases. Losses at the gene ends were 4 bases for V and 0 bases for J; bases not matched to a gene: 6. Germline CDR1 and CDR2: SGHRS and YFSETQ. The CDR3 has 17 residues. The CDR3 bases are TGCGCCAGCAGCCCAGGACTAGCGGGCCTCTCCTACAATGAGCAGTTCTTC. Its protein is CASSPGLAGLSYNEQFF.

This rearrangement joins TRBV6-5 to TRBJ2-7; 8 nucleotides agree with TRBD1. The CDR3 contains 15 residues. The junction had 11 bases not matched to a gene; V was cut back by 5 bases and J by 5 bases. Germline assignment: CDR1 MNHEY and CDR2 SVGAGI. This chain's CDR3 is CASSPEAQGADEQYF. CDR3 nucleotide sequence: TGTGCCAGCAGTCCCGAGGCGCAGGGGGCGGACGAGCAGTACTTC.

As concerns this clone: The same CDR3 arises from other DNA sequences in this sample as well. The rearrangement links TRBV5-6 to TRBJ1-1, with 7 bases fitting TRBD1. Germline V lookup: CDR1 SGHDT, CDR2 YYEEEE. V dropped 6 bases and J dropped 3; count of bases not matched to a gene: 2. The length of the CDR3 is 12 residues. The CDR3 DNA reads TGTGCCAGCAAGGGGGCCTACACTGAAGCTTTCTTT. Translated, it gives CASKGAYTEAFF.